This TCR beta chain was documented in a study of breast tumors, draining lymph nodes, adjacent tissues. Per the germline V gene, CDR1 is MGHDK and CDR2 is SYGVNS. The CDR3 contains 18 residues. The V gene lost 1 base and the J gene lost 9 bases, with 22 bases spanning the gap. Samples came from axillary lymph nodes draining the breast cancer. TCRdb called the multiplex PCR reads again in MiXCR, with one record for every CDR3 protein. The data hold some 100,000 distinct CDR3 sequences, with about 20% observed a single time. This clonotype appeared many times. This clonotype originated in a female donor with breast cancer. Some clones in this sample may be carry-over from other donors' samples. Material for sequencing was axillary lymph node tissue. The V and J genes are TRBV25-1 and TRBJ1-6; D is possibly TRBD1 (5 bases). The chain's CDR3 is CASSESAAGGVFVSPLHF. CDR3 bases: TGTGCCAGCAGTGAATCCGCGGCGGGGGGGGTCTTCGTTTCACCCCTCCACTTT.